The present T cell receptor beta chain was sequenced within a study of T cell repertoires in cytomegalovirus infection. Study as a whole: The study used recently identified HLA-C-restricted and well-studied HLA-B-restricted CMV epitopes. Public TCR beta signature analysis indicated the presence of both CMV infection and matching HLA type.

Study-wide findings and caveats: CMV carriers having the relevant HLA were flagged by cumulative public TCR beta family frequency. CMV-specific TCR beta clonotypes restricted by HLA-C were the ones dominating the ex vivo response.

In this sample, this clonotype turned up a few times. Its antigen is still unknown. TCRdb re-called the reads with MiXCR, one entry per CDR3 protein. The data contain approximately 300,000 distinct CDR3 sequences, 20% to 25% of them seen just once; the ten biggest clones take up more than 10%. Germline V gives CDR1 LNHDA, CDR2 SQIVND (reference sequence). The CDR3 sequence is 14 residues long. The V and J ends lost 3 bases and 2 bases, in that order; junction bases with no gene match: 4. The sample was cultured PBMCs, taken from culture after CMV antigen stimulation. The V call is TRBV19, the J call TRBJ2-7; 7 nucleotides align to TRBD2. The TCR originated in a human donor in good health (CMV status not recorded). Some clones in this sample may be carry-over from other donors' samples. The DNA of the CDR3 is TGTGCCAGTAGTATCGTCGGGAGGACCTACGAGCAGTACTTC. Protein sequence: CASSIVGRTYEQYF.